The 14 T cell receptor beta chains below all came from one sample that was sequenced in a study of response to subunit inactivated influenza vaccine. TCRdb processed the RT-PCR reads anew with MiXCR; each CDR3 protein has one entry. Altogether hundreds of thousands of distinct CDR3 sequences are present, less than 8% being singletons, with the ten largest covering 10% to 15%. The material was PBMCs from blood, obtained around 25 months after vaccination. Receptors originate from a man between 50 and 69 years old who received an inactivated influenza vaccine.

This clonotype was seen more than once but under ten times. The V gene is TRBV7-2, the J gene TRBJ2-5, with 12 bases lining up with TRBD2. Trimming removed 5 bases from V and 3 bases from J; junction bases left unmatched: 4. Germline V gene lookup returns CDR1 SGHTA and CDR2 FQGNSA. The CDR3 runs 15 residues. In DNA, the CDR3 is TGTGCCAGCAGCAGGCCTAGCGGGAGGGAAGAGACCCAGTACTTC. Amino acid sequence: CASSRPSGREETQYF. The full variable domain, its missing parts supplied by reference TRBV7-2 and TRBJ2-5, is GAGVSQSPSNKVTEKGKDVELRCDPISGHTALYWYRQSLGQGLEFLIYFQGNSAPDKSGLPSDRFSAERTGGSVSTLTIQRTQQEDSAVYLCASSRPSGREETQYFGPGTRLLVL.

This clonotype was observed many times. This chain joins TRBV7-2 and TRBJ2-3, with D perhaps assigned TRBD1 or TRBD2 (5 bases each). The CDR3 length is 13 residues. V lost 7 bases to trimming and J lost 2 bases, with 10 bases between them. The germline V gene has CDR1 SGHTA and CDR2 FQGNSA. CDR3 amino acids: CASTRGPTDTQYF. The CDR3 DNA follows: TGTGCCAGCACCCGGGGCCCCACAGATACGCAGTATTTT.

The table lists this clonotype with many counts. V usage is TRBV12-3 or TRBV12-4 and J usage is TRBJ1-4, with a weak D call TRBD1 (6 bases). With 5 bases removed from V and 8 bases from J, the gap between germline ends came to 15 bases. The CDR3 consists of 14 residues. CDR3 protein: CASSPGQGLEKLFF. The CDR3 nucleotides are TGTGCCAGCAGTCCGGGACAAGGATTGGAAAAACTGTTTTTT.

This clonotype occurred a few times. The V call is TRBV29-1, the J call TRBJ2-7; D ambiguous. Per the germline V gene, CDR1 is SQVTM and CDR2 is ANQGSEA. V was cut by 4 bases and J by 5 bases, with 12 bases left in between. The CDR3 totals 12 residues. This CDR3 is CSVAPGTHEQYF. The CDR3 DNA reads TGCAGCGTTGCTCCGGGTACCCACGAGCAGTACTTC.

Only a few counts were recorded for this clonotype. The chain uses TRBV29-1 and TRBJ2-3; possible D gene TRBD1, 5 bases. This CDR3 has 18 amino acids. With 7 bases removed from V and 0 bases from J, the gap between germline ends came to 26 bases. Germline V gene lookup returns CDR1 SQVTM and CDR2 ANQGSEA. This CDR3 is CSAIGHPEYQSSTDTQYF. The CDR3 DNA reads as TGCAGCGCCATCGGACATCCCGAATATCAAAGTAGCACAGATACGCAGTATTTT.

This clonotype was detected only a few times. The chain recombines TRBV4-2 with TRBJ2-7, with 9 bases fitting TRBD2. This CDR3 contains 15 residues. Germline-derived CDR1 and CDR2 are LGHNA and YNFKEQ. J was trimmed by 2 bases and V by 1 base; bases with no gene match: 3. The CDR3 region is CASSQGLAVTYEQYF. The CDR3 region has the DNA TGTGCCAGCAGCCAAGGACTAGCGGTTACCTACGAGCAGTACTTC.

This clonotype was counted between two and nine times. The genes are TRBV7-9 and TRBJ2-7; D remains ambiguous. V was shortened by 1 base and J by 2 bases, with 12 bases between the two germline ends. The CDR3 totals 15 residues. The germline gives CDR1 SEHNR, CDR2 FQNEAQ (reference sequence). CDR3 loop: CASSLDRNAPYEQYF. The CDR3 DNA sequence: TGTGCCAGCAGCTTAGACCGTAACGCCCCCTACGAGCAGTACTTC.

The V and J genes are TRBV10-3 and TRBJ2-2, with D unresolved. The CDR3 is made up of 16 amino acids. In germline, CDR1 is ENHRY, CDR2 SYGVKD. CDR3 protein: CVTSTSVMLTAGELFF. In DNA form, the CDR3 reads TGTGTCACCTCGACCTCTGTCATGCTCACCGCCGGGGAGCTGTTTTTT.

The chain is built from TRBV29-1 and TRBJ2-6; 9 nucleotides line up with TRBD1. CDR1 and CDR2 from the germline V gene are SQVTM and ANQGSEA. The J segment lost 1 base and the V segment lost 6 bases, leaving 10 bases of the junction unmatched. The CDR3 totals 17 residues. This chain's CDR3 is CSVAGTGFHSGANVLTF. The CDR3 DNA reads TGCAGCGTCGCCGGGACAGGGTTTCATTCTGGGGCCAACGTCCTGACTTTC.

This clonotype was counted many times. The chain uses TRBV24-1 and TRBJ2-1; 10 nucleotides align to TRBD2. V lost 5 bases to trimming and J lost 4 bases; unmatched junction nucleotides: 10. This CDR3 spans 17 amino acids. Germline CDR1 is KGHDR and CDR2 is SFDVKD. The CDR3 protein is CATSAPSAGGRYNEQFF. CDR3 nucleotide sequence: TGTGCCACCAGTGCCCCATCAGCGGGAGGGAGGTACAATGAGCAGTTCTTC.

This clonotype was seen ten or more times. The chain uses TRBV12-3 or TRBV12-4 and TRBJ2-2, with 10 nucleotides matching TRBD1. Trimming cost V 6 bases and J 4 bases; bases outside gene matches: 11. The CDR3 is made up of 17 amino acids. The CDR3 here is CASRPGTGETFTGELFF. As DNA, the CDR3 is TGTGCCAGCAGACCCGGGACAGGGGAAACGTTCACCGGGGAGCTGTTTTTT.

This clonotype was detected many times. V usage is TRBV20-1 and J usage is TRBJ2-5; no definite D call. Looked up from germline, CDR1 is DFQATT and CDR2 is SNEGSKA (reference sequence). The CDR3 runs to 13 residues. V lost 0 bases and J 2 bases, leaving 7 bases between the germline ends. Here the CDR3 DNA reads TGCAGTGCTAGAGATTTGGGGCAAGAGACCCAGTACTTC. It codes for CSARDLGQETQYF.

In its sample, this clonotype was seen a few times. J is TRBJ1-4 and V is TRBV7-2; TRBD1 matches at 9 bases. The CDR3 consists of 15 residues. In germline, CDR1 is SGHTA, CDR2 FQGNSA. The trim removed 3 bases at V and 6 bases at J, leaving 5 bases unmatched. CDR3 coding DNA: TGTGCCAGCAGCTTCGCCGGGACAGGGCATGAAAAACTGTTTTTT. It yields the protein CASSFAGTGHEKLFF.

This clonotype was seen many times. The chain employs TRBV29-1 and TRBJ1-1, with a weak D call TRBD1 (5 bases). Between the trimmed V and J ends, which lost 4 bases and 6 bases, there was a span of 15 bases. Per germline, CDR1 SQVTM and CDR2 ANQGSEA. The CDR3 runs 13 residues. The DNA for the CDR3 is TGCAGCGTTGCAGTGGGGGAAAACGCTGAAGCTTTCTTT. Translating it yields CSVAVGENAEAFF. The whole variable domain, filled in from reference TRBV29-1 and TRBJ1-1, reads SAVISQKPSRDICQRGTSLTIQCQVDSQVTMMFWYRQQPGQSLTLIATANQGSEATYESGFVIDKFPISRPNLTFSTLTVSNMSPEDSSIYLCSVAVGENAEAFFGQGTRLTVV.